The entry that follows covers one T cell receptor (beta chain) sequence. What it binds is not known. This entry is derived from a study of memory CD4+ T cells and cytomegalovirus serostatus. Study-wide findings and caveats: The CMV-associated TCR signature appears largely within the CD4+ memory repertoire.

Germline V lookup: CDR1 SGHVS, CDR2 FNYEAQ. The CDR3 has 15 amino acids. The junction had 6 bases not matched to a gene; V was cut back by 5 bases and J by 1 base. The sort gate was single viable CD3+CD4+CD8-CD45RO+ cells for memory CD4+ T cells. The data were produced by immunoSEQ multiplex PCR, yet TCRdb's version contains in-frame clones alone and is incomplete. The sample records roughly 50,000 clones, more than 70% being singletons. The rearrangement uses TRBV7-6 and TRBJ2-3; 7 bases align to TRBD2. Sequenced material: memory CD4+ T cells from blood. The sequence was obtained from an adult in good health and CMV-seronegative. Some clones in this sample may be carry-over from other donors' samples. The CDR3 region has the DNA TGTGCCAGCAGCGCCACCCGGGAGGGCACAGATACGCAGTATTTT. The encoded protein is CASSATREGTDTQYF. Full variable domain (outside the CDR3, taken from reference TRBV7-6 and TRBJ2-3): GAGVSQSPRYKVTKRGQDVALRCDPISGHVSLYWYRQALGQGPEFLTYFNYEAQQDKSGLPNDRFSAERPEGSISTLTIQRTEQRDSAMYRCASSATREGTDTQYFGPGTRLTVL.